The 29 T cell receptor beta chains below were found in one sample sequenced in a study of resident and recirculating memory T cells in vitiligo. Clones were sequenced by immunoSEQ multiplex PCR, and TCRdb holds only the in-frame ones, with some missing. Found here are fewer than 85,000 clones, about 91% of them singletons; the top ten hold approximately 5.4%. Sequencing was carried out using blood. These receptors all come from a male donor with vitiligo.

This clone turned up a few times. The chain has TRBV6-4 and TRBJ1-3; D is perhaps TRBD1 (5 bases). This CDR3 comprises 12 residues. V was trimmed by 11 bases and J by 3 bases, leaving 11 bases between them. The germline gives CDR1 MRHNA, CDR2 SNTAGT. The CDR3 DNA sequence: TGTGCCCCTATGGGGGGTGGAAACACCATATATTTT. This encodes CAPMGGGNTIYF.

This chain connects TRBV11-2 to TRBJ2-7, with D maybe TRBD2 (5 bases). CDR3 length: 15 residues. V lost 6 bases and J lost 0, with 15 bases in between. Germline V gene sequence: CDR1 SGHAT, CDR2 FQNNGV. The CDR3 region is CASSLRLGSSYEQYF. The CDR3 bases are TGTGCCAGCAGTCTCCGGCTGGGGAGCTCCTACGAGCAGTACTTC.

This chain's CDR3 is CASSPYRDRGWETQYF. The CDR3 nucleotides read TGTGCCAGCAGTCCCTACCGGGACAGGGGATGGGAGACCCAGTACTTC. J is TRBJ2-5 and V is TRBV28; 10 bases are shared with TRBD1. CDR1 MDHEN and CDR2 SYDVKM come from the germline V gene. CDR3 length: 16 amino acids. Trimming at V came to 5 bases and at J to 5 bases, leaving 11 bases not matched to a gene.

J is TRBJ2-2 and V is TRBV6-1; no clear D gene. Looked up from germline, CDR1 is MNHNS and CDR2 is SASEGT. Trimming took off 6 bases at V and 5 bases at J, with 10 bases between the two ends. The length of the CDR3 is 13 residues. CDR3: CASRYAETGELFF. CDR3 nucleotides: TGTGCCAGCAGGTACGCGGAAACCGGGGAGCTGTTTTTT.

The DNA for the CDR3 is TGTGCCAGCAGCTATATCGGAAACATTCAGTACTTC. Encoded protein: CASSYIGNIQYF. This chain uses TRBV2 with TRBJ2-4; D not resolved. Trimming cost V 6 bases and J 6 bases, with 9 bases left between them. Germline assignment: CDR1 SNHLY and CDR2 FYNNEI. The CDR3 sequence is 12 residues long. Full variable domain (remainder filled in from reference TRBV2 and TRBJ2-4): EPEVTQTPSHQVTQMGQEVILRCVPISNHLYFYWYRQILGQKVEFLVSFYNNEISEKSEIFDDQFSVERPDGSNFTLKIRSTKLEDSAMYFCASSYIGNIQYFGAGTRLSVL.

The chain has TRBV6-1 and TRBJ2-7, with D perhaps TRBD2 (5 bases). V gave up 7 bases and J gave up 8 bases, with 15 bases separating them. Germline assignment: CDR1 MNHNS and CDR2 SASEGT. This CDR3 region has 12 residues. CDR3 bases: TGTGCCAGCATGAGGGATTCCGGGAAGCAGTACTTC. Translating it yields CASMRDSGKQYF.

The V call is TRBV6-5, the J call TRBJ1-3; possibly TRBD1 for D (6 bases). V was trimmed by 7 bases and J by 0 bases, leaving 13 bases between them. Germline CDR1 reads MNHEY; CDR2 reads SVGAGI. The CDR3 totals 15 residues. CDR3 DNA sequence: TGTGCCAGCAAGGACAGCGGGGCCTCTGGAAACACCATATATTTT. This encodes CASKDSGASGNTIYF.

The chain carries TRBV18 and TRBJ2-2; D might be TRBD2 (5 bases). Germline V lookup: CDR1 KGHSH, CDR2 LQKENI. The CDR3 contains 15 residues. V lost 4 bases and J 3 bases, leaving 12 bases between the germline ends. CDR3: CASSHDGVHTGELFF. The DNA for the CDR3 is TGTGCCAGCTCACATGACGGGGTTCACACCGGGGAGCTGTTTTTT.

This chain connects TRBV28 to TRBJ2-7, with D perhaps matching TRBD1 (6 bases). CDR1 is MDHEN and CDR2 is SYDVKM in the germline V gene. V lost 2 bases to trimming and J lost 4 bases, with 12 bases between them. The CDR3 runs 14 residues. The CDR3, as DNA: TGTGCCAGCAGTTTAACCGGACAGAATTACGAGCAGTACTTC. It yields the protein CASSLTGQNYEQYF.

This chain links TRBV15 with TRBJ1-2; D is unclear. The germline V gene has CDR1 LNHNV and CDR2 YYDKDF (reference sequence). V was clipped by 0 bases and J by 3 bases, with 8 bases between them. The CDR3 length is 14 residues. The CDR3 DNA reads as TGTGCCACCAGCAGAGATCGCGGGGACTATGGCTACACCTTC. This codes for CATSRDRGDYGYTF.

To note about this clone: At the DNA level, this CDR3 is encoded by other sequences in the same sample as well. V gene TRBV7-3 combines with J gene TRBJ2-1, with D perhaps TRBD2 (5 bases). The CDR3 runs 15 residues. Germline CDR1 SGHTA, CDR2 FQGTGA. The V gene lost 2 bases and the J gene lost 2 bases, with 10 bases spanning the gap. DNA of the CDR3: TGTGCCAGCAGCTTAGGACCGGGAACCTACAATGAGCAGTTCTTC. Amino acid sequence: CASSLGPGTYNEQFF.

This clone was observed a handful of times. V gene TRBV7-8 combines with J gene TRBJ1-2; D remains ambiguous. Per the germline V gene, CDR1 is SGHVS and CDR2 is FQNEAQ. The CDR3 runs to 13 residues. The CDR3 bases are TGTGGAACGTCGAGACGCGGGAACTATGGCTACACCTTC. Its translation is CGTSRRGNYGYTF. Complete variable domain (other parts from reference TRBV7-8 and TRBJ1-2): GAGVSQSPRYKVAKRGQDVALRCDPISGHVSLFWYQQALGQGPEFLTYFQNEAQLDKSGLPSDRFFAERPEGSVSTLKIQRTQQEDSAVYLCGTSRRGNYGYTFGSGTRLTVV.

This clone occurred once. The chain combines TRBV5-1 with TRBJ2-7, with a possible D match to TRBD1 (5 bases). The germline V gene has CDR1 SGHRS and CDR2 YFSETQ. V shed 0 bases and J shed 11 bases, with 18 bases lying between them. The CDR3 covers 14 residues. The chain's CDR3 is CASSLGQGGVREYF. DNA for the CDR3: TGCGCCAGCAGCTTGGGGCAGGGTGGGGTACGAGAGTACTTC.

The rearrangement links TRBV7-3 to TRBJ2-3, with 13 bases fitting TRBD2. V lost 4 bases, J lost 10 bases, and 8 bases stayed unmatched. Germline-derived CDR1 and CDR2 are SGHTA and FQGTGA. The CDR3 spans 15 residues. The CDR3 region has the DNA TGTGCCAGCAGCTCTTCCGGGACTAGCGGGATGGCGCAGTATTTT. It specifies CASSSSGTSGMAQYF.

In this sample, this clone turned up once. V is TRBV7-8 and J is TRBJ1-1, with D possibly TRBD1 on 5 matching bases. Germline V lookup: CDR1 SGHVS, CDR2 FQNEAQ. Trimming left V 1 base short and J 7 bases short, with 13 bases between. The CDR3 length is 14 residues. The CDR3 DNA reads TGTGCCAGCAGCTTAGGGTCCCAGGGTGGTGAAGCTTTCTTT. Amino acid sequence: CASSLGSQGGEAFF.

This chain connects TRBV6-4 to TRBJ2-1; D remains ambiguous. The CDR3 spans 13 residues. V lost 6 bases, J lost 5 bases, and 11 bases lay in between. Germline values: CDR1 MRHNA, CDR2 SNTAGT. The CDR3: CASSLTANNEQFF. In DNA, the CDR3 is TGTGCCAGCAGCCTCACAGCTAACAATGAGCAGTTCTTC.

This chain connects TRBV19 to TRBJ1-1, with unresolved D. Germline V CDR1 and CDR2: LNHDA, SQIVND (reference sequence). The CDR3 length is 15 residues. V was pared by 8 bases and J by 0 bases, with 16 bases between. The CDR3 spells CASFPLGGLNTEAFF. The CDR3 DNA follows: TGTGCCAGTTTCCCCCTGGGAGGTTTGAACACTGAAGCTTTCTTT.

This chain links TRBV19 with TRBJ2-7; 8 nucleotides line up with TRBD1. Germline CDR1 is LNHDA and CDR2 is SQIVND (reference sequence). The CDR3 is 14 amino acids. With 4 bases clipped from V and 6 bases from J, the junction kept 8 bases outside the gene matches. The DNA of the CDR3 is TGTGCCAGTAGTAACCGGGACAGGAATACCGAGCAGTACTTC. Translated, it gives CASSNRDRNTEQYF.

The rearrangement uses TRBV28 and TRBJ2-5; TRBD2 matches at 8 bases. The V gene end was trimmed by 1 base and the J gene end by 0 bases; junction bases not matched to a gene: 7. Germline V lookup: CDR1 MDHEN, CDR2 SYDVKM. The CDR3 loop spans 17 amino acids. This CDR3 reads CASSLSGAGGDQETQYF. In DNA form, the CDR3 reads TGTGCCAGCAGTTTATCGGGGGCGGGAGGCGACCAAGAGACCCAGTACTTC.

The chain recombines TRBV28 with TRBJ1-1; weak D call: TRBD1 (6 bases). The CDR3 is 14 amino acids. V dropped 7 bases and J dropped 3 bases, with 15 bases sitting between them. Germline values: CDR1 MDHEN, CDR2 SYDVKM. DNA for the CDR3: TGTGCCAGCATGCGAACCGGGACATACACTGAAGCTTTCTTT. Translated: CASMRTGTYTEAFF.

The J gene is TRBJ2-7, the V gene TRBV27, with 13 bases matching TRBD2. Germline assignment: CDR1 MNHEY and CDR2 SMNVEV (reference sequence). The V and J ends lost 4 bases and 6 bases, in that order; junction bases with no gene match: 3. The CDR3 runs to 14 residues. The CDR3 region is CASSWGLAGSEQYF. As DNA, the CDR3 is TGTGCCAGCAGTTGGGGACTAGCGGGAAGCGAGCAGTACTTC.

The rearrangement joins TRBV28 to TRBJ1-1; D gene ambiguous. The germline V gene encodes CDR1 MDHEN and CDR2 SYDVKM. V gave up 7 bases and J gave up 0 bases, with 18 bases separating them. The CDR3 is made up of 16 amino acids. CDR3 in amino acids: CASTLPLGELNTEAFF. CDR3 in DNA: TGTGCCAGCACCCTACCCCTCGGTGAGCTGAACACTGAAGCTTTCTTT. Supplemented by reference TRBV28 and TRBJ1-1, the full variable domain reads DVKVTQSSRYLVKRTGEKVFLECVQDMDHENMFWYRQDPGLGLRLIYFSYDVKMKEKGDIPEGYSVSREKKERFSLILESASTNQTSMYLCASTLPLGELNTEAFFGQGTRLTVV.

Note on this clone: Other DNA sequences in the sample encode the same CDR3. The J gene is TRBJ1-1, the V gene TRBV6-5; D gene uncertain. The CDR3 sequence is 13 residues long. Germline-derived CDR1 and CDR2 are MNHEY and SVGAGI. The germline V and J ends were trimmed by 0 bases and 4 bases, with 6 bases remaining between them. The CDR3 loop reads CASSYSAGTEAFF. DNA of the CDR3: TGTGCCAGCAGTTACTCAGCAGGCACTGAAGCTTTCTTT.

This clone showed up just once. The V gene is TRBV28, the J gene TRBJ2-7, with D maybe TRBD2 (5 bases). Germline V lookup: CDR1 MDHEN, CDR2 SYDVKM. V was trimmed by 6 bases and J by 0 bases, leaving 21 bases between them. This CDR3 contains 17 residues. CDR3 in amino acids: CASRSGLGAESSYEQYF. The CDR3 DNA is TGTGCCAGCAGGTCTGGGCTTGGAGCGGAAAGCTCCTACGAGCAGTACTTC.

The CDR3 loop is CASRGEGRADTQYF. As DNA, the CDR3 is TGTGCCAGCAGGGGGGAGGGCCGCGCAGATACGCAGTATTTT. The chain joins TRBV28 to TRBJ2-3; TRBD2 aligns across 7 bases. V shed 6 bases and J 4 bases; nucleotides not matched to a gene: 7. This CDR3 has 14 residues. Germline CDR1 reads MDHEN; CDR2 reads SYDVKM.

This rearrangement joins TRBV5-1 to TRBJ2-5; TRBD1 matches 8 bases. V dropped 4 bases and J dropped 5; count of bases not matched to a gene: 4. The CDR3 consists of 13 residues. Germline-derived CDR1 and CDR2 are SGHRS and YFSETQ. The CDR3 protein is CASSATGEETQYF. CDR3 nucleotide sequence: TGCGCCAGCAGCGCGACAGGGGAGGAGACCCAGTACTTC.

This clone has a handful of counts. This rearrangement joins TRBV27 to TRBJ1-5; D is unresolved. CDR1 and CDR2 from the germline V gene are MNHEY and SMNVEV (reference sequence). The V end lost 5 bases, the J end lost 7 bases, and 15 bases lay between the germline ends. This CDR3 comprises 14 residues. This chain's CDR3 is CASSPNEELQPQHF. The DNA for the CDR3 is TGTGCCAGCAGTCCTAACGAAGAACTGCAGCCCCAGCATTTT.

The chain carries TRBV11-3 and TRBJ1-4; 7 bases agree with TRBD1. V was clipped by 4 bases and J by 6 bases; unmatched bases: 8. CDR3 size: 15 residues. Germline V CDR1 and CDR2: SGHNT, YENEEA. This CDR3 is CASSSRQGFHEKLFF. In DNA form, the CDR3 reads TGTGCCAGCAGCTCTCGACAGGGTTTTCATGAAAAACTGTTTTTT.

This clone was found once. The CDR3 DNA sequence: TGTGCCAGCAGCTTCGTGACTAGCGGTGCGTTCTTC. This codes for CASSFVTSGAFF. The chain joins TRBV11-2 to TRBJ2-1; TRBD2 agrees at 9 bases. Germline loops: CDR1 SGHAT, CDR2 FQNNGV. The CDR3 has 12 residues. V shed 3 bases and J 15 bases; nucleotides not matched to a gene: 6.